This TCR beta chain is drawn from a study of cytomegalovirus exposure and HLA in healthy donors. Study outcomes and limitations: A prior analysis recorded that most TCR beta V segments were productive about 90% or about 30% of the time. According to a later analysis, most TCR beta chains associated with CMV appeared HLA-restricted.

The length of the CDR3 is 18 residues. V lost 3 bases to trimming and J lost 0 bases, with 21 bases between them. Germline V gene lookup returns CDR1 LNHDA and CDR2 SQIVND (reference sequence). The PCR made use of 60 Vbeta and 13 Jbeta primers. Only in-frame clones appear in the TCRdb table, and some are missing; sequencing was by immunoSEQ multiplex PCR. The data show 200,000 or so clones, 65% to 85% seen once. A remark on this clone: No antigen is known for it.

Sequencing input: PBMCs. This chain links TRBV19 with TRBJ2-7; D is uncertain. The sequence was obtained from a man over 45 in good health and CMV-seronegative. The chain's CDR3 is CASSISAANYNNSYEQYF. The CDR3 coding sequence is TGTGCCAGTAGTATTTCGGCGGCGAATTACAACAACTCCTACGAGCAGTACTTC.